The 12 T cell receptor beta chains in this list originate from one sample, sequenced in a study of technical replicates of blood from a handful of donors. The repertoire was sequenced with immunoSEQ multiplex PCR; TCRdb's copy has only in-frame clones and lacks some. This sample has under 100,000 clones; approximately 83% occur once, and the top ten carry 4.8%. Sequences were obtained from PBMCs. The receptor source for this set is a human donor in good health. Some clones in this sample may be carry-over from other donors' samples.

This chain links TRBV5-1 with TRBJ1-6; maybe TRBD1 (6 bases). This CDR3 region has 14 residues. Between the trimmed V and J ends, which lost 2 bases and 6 bases, there was a span of 9 bases. The germline V gene encodes CDR1 SGHRS and CDR2 YFSETQ. The CDR3 here is CASSFQGTNSPLHF. CDR3 DNA sequence: TGCGCCAGCAGCTTTCAGGGGACTAATTCACCCCTCCACTTT.

This clone was detected only once. This chain joins TRBV4-3 and TRBJ2-2, with a weak D call TRBD1 (6 bases). The germline V gene encodes CDR1 LGHNA and CDR2 YSLEER. Trimming pared 0 bases from V and 7 bases from J, leaving 15 bases between. CDR3 length: 16 residues. CDR3 sequence reads: CASSQDTGRGSGELFF. DNA of the CDR3: TGCGCCAGCAGCCAAGATACCGGCAGGGGAAGCGGGGAGCTGTTTTTT.

The rearrangement joins TRBV18 to TRBJ2-3; D is unresolved. V gave up 2 bases and J gave up 9 bases, with 9 bases separating them. This CDR3 contains 12 residues. Germline V gene sequence: CDR1 KGHSH, CDR2 LQKENI. The CDR3 region has the DNA TGTGCCAGCTCACCATCGTCCCCCACGCAGTATTTT. Its translation is CASSPSSPTQYF.

The chain employs TRBV19 and TRBJ2-7; TRBD1 might be the D (5 bases). Germline V gives CDR1 LNHDA, CDR2 SQIVND (reference sequence). The V gene lost 3 bases and the J gene lost 6 bases, with 9 bases spanning the gap. CDR3 length: 12 residues. The CDR3 loop reads CASSIGQSEQYF. DNA of the CDR3: TGTGCCAGTAGTATCGGACAATCCGAGCAGTACTTC.

The genes are TRBV18 and TRBJ1-1; D perhaps matches TRBD1 (5 bases). CDR3 length: 13 residues. V was pared by 4 bases and J by 4 bases, with 10 bases between. Germline loops: CDR1 KGHSH, CDR2 LQKENI. Written as DNA, the CDR3 is TGTGCCAGCTCACAACAGGAACTCACTGAAGCTTTCTTT. This translates into CASSQQELTEAFF.

The chain uses TRBV14 and TRBJ2-5; the D is unclear. Trimming removed 4 bases at V and 1 base at J, with 13 bases between. This CDR3 is 15 amino acids long. Germline V gene lookup returns CDR1 SGHDN and CDR2 FVKESK. The CDR3 nucleotides read TGTGCCAGCAGCCCGTTACATGATTTCCAAGAGACCCAGTACTTC. It encodes CASSPLHDFQETQYF.

V and J are TRBV6-5 and TRBJ2-3; no definite D call. Trimming left V 6 bases short and J 6 bases short, with 7 bases between. CDR3 length: 11 residues. Germline lookup yields CDR1 MNHEY and CDR2 SVGAGI. This chain's CDR3 is CASSPGDTQYF. CDR3 sequence (DNA): TGTGCCAGCAGCCCCGGGGATACGCAGTATTTT.

V and J are TRBV7-2 and TRBJ1-3; D is possibly TRBD1 (5 bases). CDR1 is SGHTA and CDR2 is FQGNSA in the germline V gene. This CDR3 is 14 amino acids long. V was cut by 7 bases and J by 0 bases, with 10 bases left in between. CDR3 in amino acids: CASTIGVSGNTIYF. CDR3 DNA sequence: TGTGCCAGCACCATAGGGGTCTCTGGAAACACCATATATTTT.

The DNA of the CDR3 is TGCAGCGTTGATCTAGCGGATTCCACAGATACGCAGTATTTT. It specifies CSVDLADSTDTQYF. This rearrangement joins TRBV29-1 to TRBJ2-3; TRBD2 matches at 7 bases. CDR3 length: 14 amino acids. CDR1 SQVTM and CDR2 ANQGSEA come from the germline V gene. Trimming at V came to 3 bases and at J to 2 bases, leaving 5 bases not matched to a gene.

The chain links TRBV5-1 to TRBJ1-6, with D unclear. V was cut by 4 bases and J by 0 bases, with 17 bases left in between. This CDR3 has 18 amino acids. Looked up from germline, CDR1 is SGHRS and CDR2 is YFSETQ. The CDR3 here is CASSTLPAGNSYNSPLHF. The CDR3, as DNA: TGCGCCAGCAGCACCCTCCCTGCGGGGAACTCCTATAATTCACCCCTCCACTTT. Combining the CDR3 with reference TRBV5-1 and TRBJ1-6 gives the whole variable domain KAGVTQTPRYLIKTRGQQVTLSCSPISGHRSVSWYQQTPGQGLQFLFEYFSETQRNKGNFPGRFSGRQFSNSRSEMNVSTLELGDSALYLCASSTLPAGNSYNSPLHFGNGTRLTVT.

The J gene is TRBJ1-5, the V gene TRBV4-1; a possible D gene is TRBD1 (5 bases). The CDR3 has 12 residues. The ends were cut back, 5 bases at V and 7 bases at J, with 9 bases in the middle. Germline CDR1 MGHRA, CDR2 YSYEKL. CDR3 residues: CASSSQGQPQHF. The CDR3 nucleotides are TGCGCCAGCAGCTCGCAGGGCCAGCCCCAGCATTTT.

The chain carries TRBV7-2 and TRBJ2-7; TRBD2 matches 10 bases. V lost 7 bases and J lost 4; bases outside the gene matches: 10. The germline gives CDR1 SGHTA, CDR2 FQGNSA. The CDR3 contains 15 residues. The CDR3 DNA is TGTGCCAGCACCCCCGAGACTAGCGGGTATTACGAGCAGTACTTC. Translation: CASTPETSGYYEQYF.